One and the same sample provided the 30 T cell receptor beta chains below, sequenced in a study of breast tumors, draining lymph nodes, adjacent tissues. TCRdb re-analysed the multiplex PCR reads in MiXCR, keeping a single row per CDR3 protein. The table shows fewer than 250,000 distinct CDR3 sequences, with about a third occurring only once. Axillary draining lymph nodes of breast cancer patients supplied the node samples. Sequencing was carried out using axillary lymph node tissue. Receptor source: a female donor with breast cancer. Some clones in this sample may be carry-over from other donors' samples.

Ten or more counts support this clonotype. The genes are TRBV9 and TRBJ1-6; D possibly corresponds to TRBD1 (5 bases). With 0 bases removed from V and 5 bases from J, the gap between germline ends came to 9 bases. Germline assignment: CDR1 SGDLS and CDR2 YYNGEE. The CDR3 has 15 amino acids. CDR3 in DNA: TGTGCCAGCAGCGTAGGGGGCGAACATAATTCACCCCTCCACTTT. Its protein is CASSVGGEHNSPLHF.

The sample holds many counts of this clonotype. The chain carries TRBV12-5 and TRBJ2-3, with 15 bases that match TRBD2. The V segment lost 5 bases and the J segment 0 bases; nucleotides outside the gene matches: 12. This CDR3 has 20 amino acids. In germline, CDR1 is LGHNT, CDR2 FRNRAP. CDR3 in DNA: TGTGCTAGTGGTCCCGGACTAGCGGGAGGGCAATTAGGTAGCACAGATACGCAGTATTTT. It codes for CASGPGLAGGQLGSTDTQYF.

In its sample, this clonotype was seen many times. The chain has TRBV5-8 and TRBJ1-5; D not certain. The V end lost 3 bases, the J end lost 1 base, and 8 bases lay between the germline ends. CDR3 length: 14 residues. CDR1 is SGHTS, CDR2 YDEGEE, per germline. Here the CDR3 reads CASSSLVSNQPQHF. The CDR3, as DNA: TGTGCCAGCAGCTCCCTGGTGAGCAATCAGCCCCAGCATTTT. The variable domain in full, with the rest retrieved from reference TRBV5-8 and TRBJ1-5, is EAGVTQSPTHLIKTRGQQATLRCSPISGHTSVYWYQQALGLGLQFLLWYDEGEERNRGNFPPRFSGRQFPNYSSELNVNALELEDSALYLCASSSLVSNQPQHFGDGTRLSIL.

At least ten counts were recorded for this clonotype. This chain connects TRBV20-1 to TRBJ2-2, with TRBD2 matching over 8 bases. V was clipped by 6 bases and J by 2 bases; unmatched bases: 5. The CDR3 covers 14 residues. CDR1 is DFQATT and CDR2 is SNEGSKA in the germline V gene (reference sequence). The CDR3 DNA reads as TGCAGTGCCTCGGGGGGGATCAACACCGGGGAGCTGTTTTTT. Translated, it gives CSASGGINTGELFF.

In the case of this clonotype: A much larger clone lies a single base off, so this may be a read error. Here the CDR3 omits its conserved ending phenylalanine or tryptophan, so a read error is the likely source. The CDR3 sequence is CASSRNTDTQYS. The CDR3 DNA sequence: TGTGCCAGCAGCCGCAACACAGATACGCAGTATTCT. The chain combines TRBV11-2 with TRBJ2-3, with D uncertain. Trimming shortened V by 5 bases and J by 2 bases, and 5 bases separated the two germline ends. Per the germline V gene, CDR1 is SGHAT and CDR2 is FQNNGV. This CDR3 comprises 12 residues.

In this sample, this clonotype turned up many times. This rearrangement joins TRBV9 to TRBJ2-7, with D perhaps TRBD1 (5 bases). The ends were cut back, 4 bases at V and 6 bases at J, with 11 bases in the middle. Germline V gene sequence: CDR1 SGDLS, CDR2 YYNGEE. There are 12 residues in the CDR3. CDR3 in DNA: TGTGCCAGCAGCTCCCAGGGTGGCGAGCAGTACTTC. Its translation: CASSSQGGEQYF. The complete variable domain, with remaining parts taken from reference TRBV9 and TRBJ2-7, reads DSGVTQTPKHLITATGQRVTLRCSPRSGDLSVYWYQQSLDQGLQFLIQYYNGEERAKGNILERFSAQQFPDLHSELNLSSLELGDSALYFCASSSQGGEQYFGPGTRLTVT.

A note on this clonotype: This may come from a read error, since a much larger clone is one base off. The J gene is TRBJ2-7, the V gene TRBV6-1, with 8 bases aligning to TRBD1. The CDR3 runs 16 residues. Germline assignment: CDR1 MNHNS and CDR2 SASEGT. The CDR3 loop is CASSQAPTGGAYEQYF. CDR3 sequence (DNA): TGTGCCAGCAGTCAAGCGCCCACAGGGGGAGCCTACGAGCAGTACTTC.

In its sample, this clonotype was seen many times. This may be a read error, as it is one base from a much larger clone. The rearrangement joins TRBV24-1 to TRBJ1-2; possible D gene TRBD1, 6 bases. CDR1 and CDR2 (germline): KGHDR, SFDVKD. The CDR3 has 17 residues. CDR3 loop: CATSEGAQGRANYGHTF. The CDR3 DNA is TGTGCCACCAGTGAAGGGGCACAGGGACGAGCTAACTATGGCCACACCTTC.

This clonotype occurred a few times. The genes are TRBV20-1 and TRBJ1-1, with a weak D call TRBD1 (5 bases). CDR1 is DFQATT and CDR2 is SNEGSKA in the germline V gene (reference sequence). Trimming took off 3 bases at V and 0 bases at J, with 11 bases between the two ends. The CDR3 has 14 residues. The CDR3 nucleotides read TGCAGTGCTAGCACAGGTTTAATGAACACTGAAGCTTTCTTT. It is translated as CSASTGLMNTEAFF.

This clonotype has at least ten counts. V gene TRBV19 combines with J gene TRBJ1-6; a possible D gene is TRBD1 (5 bases). V was clipped by 4 bases and J by 6 bases, with 13 bases between them. CDR1 LNHDA and CDR2 SQIVND come from the germline V gene (reference sequence). The CDR3 sequence is 15 residues long. The CDR3 DNA reads TGTGCCAGTAGTACCCCGGGGGGGGGTAATTCACCCCTCCACTTT. Its translation is CASSTPGGGNSPLHF. Filled out from reference TRBV19 and TRBJ1-6, the complete variable domain reads DGGITQSPKYLFRKEGQNVTLSCEQNLNHDAMYWYRQDPGQGLRLIYYSQIVNDFQKGDIAEGYSVSREKKESFPLTVTSAQKNPTAFYLCASSTPGGGNSPLHFGNGTRLTVT.

The chain employs TRBV11-2 and TRBJ2-1, with 14 bases identical to TRBD2. Unmatched junction bases numbered 9, after V lost 6 bases and J lost 2 bases. The CDR3 runs to 18 residues. Germline V gene sequence: CDR1 SGHAT, CDR2 FQNNGV. The CDR3 coding sequence is TGTGCCAGCAGTTACTCGGGGACTAGCGGGAGCCCCTACAATGAGCAGTTCTTC. Its translation: CASSYSGTSGSPYNEQFF. Full variable domain (remainder filled in from reference TRBV11-2 and TRBJ2-1): EAGVAQSPRYKIIEKRQSVAFWCNPISGHATLYWYQQILGQGPKLLIQFQNNGVVDDSQLPKDRFSAERLKGVDSTLKIQPAKLEDSAVYLCASSYSGTSGSPYNEQFFGPGTRLTVL.

This clonotype was counted many times. The chain carries TRBV3-1 and TRBJ2-7; D might be TRBD2 (5 bases). Trimming left V 3 bases short and J 5 bases short, with 17 bases between. CDR3 length: 15 residues. Looked up from germline, CDR1 is LGHDT and CDR2 is YNNKEL (reference sequence). This CDR3 reads CASSHNAGVTNEQYF. CDR3 in DNA: TGTGCCAGCAGCCACAACGCCGGGGTAACCAACGAGCAGTACTTC.

This clonotype was seen at least ten times. V and J are TRBV9 and TRBJ1-3; D unresolved. The CDR3 has 17 amino acids. Germline CDR1 is SGDLS and CDR2 is YYNGEE. V was clipped by 0 bases and J by 0 bases, with 13 bases between them. DNA of the CDR3: TGTGCCAGCAGCGTAGTAGGCGGAGAAGTCTCTGGAAACACCATATATTTT. Its protein product is CASSVVGGEVSGNTIYF.

This clonotype was picked up a small number of times. V usage is TRBV5-4 and J usage is TRBJ2-1, with 9 nucleotides matching TRBD2. Germline CDR1 reads SGHNT; CDR2 reads YYREEE (reference sequence). Trimming took 0 bases from V and 4 from J; bases not matched to a gene: 14. This CDR3 is built from 19 residues. The CDR3 is CASSLGGLASLEGYNEQFF. The CDR3, as DNA: TGTGCCAGCAGCTTGGGCGGACTAGCGTCTCTTGAGGGATACAATGAGCAGTTCTTC. The whole variable domain, remainder taken from reference TRBV5-4 and TRBJ2-1, is ETGVTQSPTHLIKTRGQQVTLRCSSQSGHNTVSWYQQALGQGPQFIFQYYREEENGRGNFPPRFSGLQFPNYSSELNVNALELDDSALYLCASSLGGLASLEGYNEQFFGPGTRLTVL.

This clonotype turned up a few times. This sequence may be a read error, since a much larger clone differs from it by one base. The chain joins TRBV6-6 to TRBJ2-1; D is uncertain. Germline V CDR1 and CDR2: MNHNY, SVGAGI (reference sequence). There are 10 residues in the CDR3. The V gene lost 8 bases and the J gene lost 6 bases, with 5 bases spanning the gap. The CDR3 is CASAPNEQFF. The CDR3 coding sequence is TGTGCCAGCGCTCCCAATGAGCAGTTCTTC.

This clonotype was seen at least ten times. J is TRBJ2-5 and V is TRBV20-1; D gene ambiguous. The germline V and J ends were trimmed by 8 bases and 2 bases, with 15 bases remaining between them. CDR1 DFQATT and CDR2 SNEGSKA come from the germline V gene (reference sequence). The CDR3 length is 13 residues. The DNA for the CDR3 is TGCAGTCCGCGAGGCCTAACACAAGAGACCCAGTACTTC. Its translation: CSPRGLTQETQYF.

This clonotype came up many times. The V call is TRBV7-8, the J call TRBJ2-1; 10 bases match TRBD2. The CDR3 is made up of 15 amino acids. V lost 5 bases and J lost 10; bases outside the gene matches: 11. Per germline, CDR1 SGHVS and CDR2 FQNEAQ. The CDR3 protein is CASSARDSGRWEQFF. The CDR3 DNA is TGTGCCAGCAGCGCGCGGGATAGCGGGAGGTGGGAGCAGTTCTTC.

The rearrangement joins TRBV29-1 to TRBJ1-2; a possible D gene is TRBD1 (5 bases). The V end lost 5 bases, the J end lost 4 bases, and 20 bases lay between the germline ends. The CDR3 runs 15 residues. Germline V CDR1 and CDR2: SQVTM, ANQGSEA. The CDR3: CSVIRQRAPPYGYTF. The CDR3 coding sequence is TGCAGCGTTATTCGACAGAGGGCGCCCCCCTATGGCTACACCTTC.

This chain joins TRBV11-3 and TRBJ1-1; 7 nucleotides line up with TRBD1. The germline V gene has CDR1 SGHNT and CDR2 YENEEA. CDR3 length: 14 amino acids. V shed 4 bases, J shed 5 bases, and the junction held 7 bases outside the gene matches. CDR3 bases: TGTGCCAGCAGCTCCCTACGGACAGGAACTGAAGCTTTCTTT. It codes for CASSSLRTGTEAFF.

As for this clonotype: A clone one base away is much larger, so this may be a read error. J is TRBJ2-7 and V is TRBV6-6; 8 bases align to TRBD2. CDR3 length: 14 amino acids. Germline lookup yields CDR1 MNHNY and CDR2 SVGAGI (reference sequence). The CDR3 sequence is CASRPPGGRHEQCF. CDR3 coding DNA: TGTGCCAGCAGGCCCCCGGGGGGGCGACACGAGCAGTGCTTC.

The chain carries TRBV27 and TRBJ2-1, with D uncertain. The CDR3 length is 15 residues. V was trimmed by 4 bases and J by 0 bases, leaving 10 bases between them. The germline gives CDR1 MNHEY, CDR2 SMNVEV (reference sequence). CDR3 sequence: CASSSDLSSYNEQFF. CDR3 sequence (DNA): TGTGCCAGCAGTTCAGATCTGAGCTCCTACAATGAGCAGTTCTTC.

This clonotype came up many times. V and J are TRBV7-9 and TRBJ2-2, with 8 positions matching TRBD2. The CDR3 is 14 amino acids. Germline assignment: CDR1 SEHNR and CDR2 FQNEAQ (reference sequence). V gave up 6 bases and J gave up 6 bases; unmatched junction bases: 6. CDR3 DNA: TGTGCCAGCAGGGGGGGACTAGTGGCCGGGGAGCTGTTTTTT. This sequence encodes CASRGGLVAGELFF.

This clonotype has a handful of counts. The chain combines TRBV6-2 or TRBV6-3 with TRBJ1-5, with TRBD1 identical over 7 bases. CDR3 length equals 17 residues. CDR1 and CDR2 from the germline V gene are MNHEY and SVGEGT. V lost 5 bases and J lost 4; bases outside the gene matches: 14. As DNA, the CDR3 is TGTGCCAGCAGTCACCAGACAGGGAAAGGTTCAAATCAGCCCCAGCATTTT. Residues: CASSHQTGKGSNQPQHF.

The sample holds many counts of this clonotype. V usage is TRBV5-1 and J usage is TRBJ2-5, with TRBD2 matching 7 bases. The CDR3 has 14 residues. The germline CDR1 and CDR2 sequences are SGHRS and YFSETQ. V trimming: 2 bases; J trimming: 8 bases; junction bases outside the gene matches: 9. The CDR3 coding sequence is TGCGCCAGCAGCTTAGCGGGGTCAGAGGACACCCAGTACTTC. It translates to CASSLAGSEDTQYF.

Comments on this clonotype: A much larger clone differs from this one at a single base, so this may be a read error. The chain couples TRBV27 to TRBJ2-2; possibly TRBD2 for D (5 bases). Per germline, CDR1 MNHEY and CDR2 SMNVEV (reference sequence). This CDR3 has 13 amino acids. V gave up 6 bases and J gave up 1 base, with 6 bases separating them. The chain's CDR3 is CASSGLNTGELFF. CDR3 in DNA: TGTGCCAGCAGCGGACTGAACACCGGGGAGCTGTTTTTT.

With regard to this clonotype: One end of the junction varies from germline; a read error may be responsible. The CDR3 DNA reads TGTGCCGGCAGTTTTTCTCTAGTCTCTGGGGCCAACGTCCTGACTTTC. Its translation is CAGSFSLVSGANVLTF. The V gene is TRBV12-3 or TRBV12-4, the J gene TRBJ2-6, with no clear D. The CDR3 length is 16 residues.

The table lists this clonotype with many counts. This chain joins TRBV20-1 and TRBJ2-7; possible D gene TRBD2, 6 bases. The ends were cut back, 2 bases at V and 4 bases at J, with 15 bases in the middle. Germline V CDR1 and CDR2: DFQATT, SNEGSKA (reference sequence). The CDR3 spans 14 residues. The CDR3 reads CSARRGRLNYEQYF. The DNA of the CDR3 is TGCAGTGCTAGACGGGGGAGGTTGAATTACGAGCAGTACTTC.

As for this clonotype: A read error may explain this, as a much larger clone is one base away. CDR3: CSALVGNQPPHF. CDR3 nucleotide sequence: TGCAGTGCTCTTGTTGGCAATCAGCCCCCGCATTTT. The chain couples TRBV20-1 to TRBJ1-5; no firm D call. Per the germline V gene, CDR1 is DFQATT and CDR2 is SNEGSKA (reference sequence). The CDR3 sequence is 12 residues long.

This clonotype showed up many times. The chain recombines TRBV7-2 with TRBJ2-7; D gene unclear. The CDR3 is made up of 15 amino acids. V gave up 5 bases and J gave up 3 bases, with 17 bases separating them. CDR1 and CDR2 from the germline V gene are SGHTA and FQGNSA. This chain's CDR3 is CASSNPPLLSYEQYF. The CDR3 DNA follows: TGTGCCAGCAGCAACCCGCCACTCCTCAGCTACGAGCAGTACTTC. Supplemented by reference TRBV7-2 and TRBJ2-7, the full variable domain reads GAGVSQSPSNKVTEKGKDVELRCDPISGHTALYWYRQSLGQGLEFLIYFQGNSAPDKSGLPSDRFSAERTGGSVSTLTIQRTQQEDSAVYLCASSNPPLLSYEQYFGPGTRLTVT.

This clonotype was detected ten times or more. CDR3 protein: CASKVGLAGGRSEQYF. As DNA, the CDR3 is TGTGCCAGCAAGGTCGGGCTAGCGGGAGGGCGGTCCGAGCAGTACTTC. The rearrangement uses TRBV2 and TRBJ2-7, with 12 bases aligning to TRBD2. Trimming cost V 7 bases and J 6 bases; bases outside gene matches: 13. Looked up from germline, CDR1 is SNHLY and CDR2 is FYNNEI. This CDR3 contains 16 residues.